The 8 T cell receptor beta chains listed next were all sequenced from one sample in a study of T cell changes during pregnancy in multiple sclerosis. Measured with immunoSEQ multiplex PCR; TCRdb has only the in-frame clones, and not every one. The sample lists about 64,000 clones, roughly 90% occurring once. Sequences were derived from peripheral blood, sampled in the second trimester of pregnancy. These receptors were obtained from a female donor with multiple sclerosis, enrolled in a pregnancy study.

The chain uses TRBV2 and TRBJ1-2; the D is unclear. The germline CDR1 and CDR2 sequences are SNHLY and FYNNEI. Trimming removed 0 bases at V and 3 bases at J, with 11 bases between. This CDR3 region has 15 residues. CDR3 amino acids: CASSEARGSYYGYTF. Written as DNA, the CDR3 is TGTGCCAGCAGTGAAGCCCGGGGTTCTTACTATGGCTACACCTTC. The full variable domain, its missing parts supplied by reference TRBV2 and TRBJ1-2, is EPEVTQTPSHQVTQMGQEVILRCVPISNHLYFYWYRQILGQKVEFLVSFYNNEISEKSEIFDDQFSVERPDGSNFTLKIRSTKLEDSAMYFCASSEARGSYYGYTFGSGTRLTVV.

V is TRBV4-2 and J is TRBJ2-4, with 14 bases matching TRBD2. V lost 2 bases, J lost 1 base, and 10 bases stayed unmatched. This CDR3 contains 20 residues. CDR1 and CDR2 from the germline V gene are LGHNA and YNFKEQ. CDR3 residues: CASSQSTGTSGRGAKNIQYF. DNA of the CDR3: TGTGCCAGCAGCCAATCCACCGGGACTAGCGGGAGAGGGGCCAAAAACATTCAGTACTTC.

The V and J genes are TRBV23-1 and TRBJ1-1; 9 nucleotides line up with TRBD1. TRBV23-1 counts as an open reading frame of uncertain function. CDR3 length equals 16 residues. V shed 2 bases and J 2 bases; nucleotides not matched to a gene: 6. The CDR3: CASSQRTGALNTEAFF. As DNA, the CDR3 is TGCGCCAGCAGTCAACGGACAGGGGCGCTTAACACTGAAGCTTTCTTT.

The V and J genes are TRBV7-2 and TRBJ2-5, with a tentative D call TRBD2 (6 bases). The CDR3 has 13 amino acids. Germline CDR1 and CDR2: SGHTA and FQGNSA. Trimming removed 3 bases from V and 5 bases from J, with 10 bases in between. CDR3 protein: CASSFGGWETQYF. The DNA of the CDR3 is TGTGCCAGCAGCTTCGGAGGGTGGGAGACCCAGTACTTC.

The rearrangement joins TRBV2 to TRBJ2-6; no clear D. Per the germline V gene, CDR1 is SNHLY and CDR2 is FYNNEI. V lost 8 bases, J lost 0 bases, and 11 bases lay in between. The CDR3 length is 15 residues. The CDR3 coding sequence is TGTGCCAGCTTATTCTCGAGCTCTGGGGCCAACGTCCTGACTTTC. Its translation is CASLFSSSGANVLTF.

This clone was counted once. CDR3 sequence reads: CASGWTITSTDTQYF. DNA of the CDR3: TGTGCTAGTGGTTGGACTATTACTAGCACAGATACGCAGTATTTT. V gene TRBV12-5 combines with J gene TRBJ2-3; the D gene is possibly TRBD2 (6 bases). V dropped 4 bases and J dropped 0 bases, with 11 bases sitting between them. The germline V gene encodes CDR1 LGHNT and CDR2 FRNRAP. The CDR3 loop spans 15 amino acids.

The V gene is TRBV2, the J gene TRBJ2-1; tentatively, D is TRBD1 (6 bases). V gave up 6 bases and J gave up 6 bases, with 18 bases separating them. This CDR3 spans 15 amino acids. Germline loops: CDR1 SNHLY, CDR2 FYNNEI. Here the CDR3 DNA reads TGTGCCAGCAGGGGTTCCACTACAGGGTCCAATGAGCAGTTCTTC. Amino acid sequence: CASRGSTTGSNEQFF.

The V gene is TRBV27, the J gene TRBJ2-3; 7 bases align to TRBD2. This CDR3 region has 16 residues. Germline V gene lookup returns CDR1 MNHEY and CDR2 SMNVEV (reference sequence). The ends lost 5 bases at V and 3 bases at J; junction bases unmatched: 11. The CDR3 sequence: CASSARLAPWTDTQYF. The CDR3 DNA reads as TGTGCCAGCAGTGCCCGACTAGCTCCTTGGACAGATACGCAGTATTTT.